The sequence of this TCR beta chain was determined in a study of response to subunit inactivated influenza vaccine. TCRdb re-derived calls from the RT-PCR reads in MiXCR, one entry per CDR3 protein. In the table there are more than 600,000 distinct CDR3 sequences, around 20% of which are singletons. The CDR3 consists of 14 residues. Germline CDR1 LNHNV, CDR2 YYDKDF (reference sequence). V shed 3 bases and J shed 9 bases, with 15 bases lying between them. This receptor was taken from a man aged 50 to 60 who received an inactivated influenza vaccine. The chain joins TRBV15 to TRBJ1-3; D remains ambiguous. The sample was PBMCs from blood, taken about 5 days after vaccination. The CDR3, as DNA: TGTGCCACCAGCAGGAGGACCAACCCAACCACCATATATTTT. This sequence encodes CATSRRTNPTTIYF.